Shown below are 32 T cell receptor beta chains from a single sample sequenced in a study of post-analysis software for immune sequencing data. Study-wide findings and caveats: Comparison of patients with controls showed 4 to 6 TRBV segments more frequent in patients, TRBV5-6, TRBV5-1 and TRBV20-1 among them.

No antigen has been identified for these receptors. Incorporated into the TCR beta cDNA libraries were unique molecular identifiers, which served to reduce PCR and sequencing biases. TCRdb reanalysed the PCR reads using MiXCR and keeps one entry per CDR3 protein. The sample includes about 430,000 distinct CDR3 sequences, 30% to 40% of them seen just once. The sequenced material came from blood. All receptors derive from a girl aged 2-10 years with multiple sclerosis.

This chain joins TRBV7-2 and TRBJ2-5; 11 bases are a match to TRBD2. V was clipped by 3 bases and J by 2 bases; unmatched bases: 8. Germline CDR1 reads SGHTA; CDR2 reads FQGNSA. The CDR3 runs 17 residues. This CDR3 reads CASSLFGTSGLQETQYF. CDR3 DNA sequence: TGTGCCAGCAGCTTGTTCGGGACTAGCGGCCTACAAGAGACCCAGTACTTC.

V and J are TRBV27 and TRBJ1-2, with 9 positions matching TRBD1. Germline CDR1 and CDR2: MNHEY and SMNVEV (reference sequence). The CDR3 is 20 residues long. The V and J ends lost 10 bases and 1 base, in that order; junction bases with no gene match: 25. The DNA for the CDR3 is TGTGCCACCTCGAACACAGTTTATAATGGGACAGGGATCATTAACTATGGCTACACCTTC. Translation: CATSNTVYNGTGIINYGYTF.

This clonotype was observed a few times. The CDR3 spells CSGLGLAKYNEQFF. The CDR3 region has the DNA TGCAGTGGATTGGGACTAGCGAAGTACAATGAGCAGTTCTTC. This chain uses TRBV20-1 with TRBJ2-1, with TRBD2 matching over 10 bases. The trim removed 7 bases at V and 4 bases at J, leaving 7 bases unmatched. This CDR3 region has 14 residues. The germline V gene encodes CDR1 DFQATT and CDR2 SNEGSKA (reference sequence).

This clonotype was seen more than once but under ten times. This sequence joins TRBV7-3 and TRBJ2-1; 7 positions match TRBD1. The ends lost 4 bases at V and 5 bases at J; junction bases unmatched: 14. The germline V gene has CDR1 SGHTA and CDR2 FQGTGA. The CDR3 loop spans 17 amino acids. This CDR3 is CASSSHSPGQPNNEQFF. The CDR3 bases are TGTGCCAGCAGCTCTCATTCACCGGGACAGCCTAACAATGAGCAGTTCTTC.

CDR3 residues: CATCQGGTGIDEQFF. For the CDR3, the DNA is TGTGCCACCTGCCAAGGCGGGACAGGGATCGATGAGCAGTTCTTC. The rearrangement joins TRBV14 to TRBJ2-1, with 9 bases that match TRBD1. Germline assignment: CDR1 SGHDN and CDR2 FVKESK. This CDR3 spans 15 amino acids. Trimming cost V 10 bases and J 8 bases; bases outside gene matches: 15.

The CDR3, as DNA: TGTGCCAGCAGCGTAGGGGGGACAGGGGAAAAACTGTTTTTT. Translated, it gives CASSVGGTGEKLFF. V is TRBV9 and J is TRBJ1-4, with TRBD1 matching over 9 bases. The CDR3 spans 14 residues. V lost 0 bases and J lost 8; bases outside the gene matches: 2. Germline V gene sequence: CDR1 SGDLS, CDR2 YYNGEE.

As DNA, the CDR3 is TGTGCCAGCAGTTACAGAGGGTTGGGGGGCGAGCAGTACTTC. Its protein is CASSYRGLGGEQYF. V usage is TRBV6-5 and J usage is TRBJ2-4; the D gene is possibly TRBD2 (6 bases). The DNA end favors TRBJ2-7, so the J call may be wrong. CDR3 length: 14 amino acids. CDR1 is MNHEY and CDR2 is SVGAGI in the germline V gene.

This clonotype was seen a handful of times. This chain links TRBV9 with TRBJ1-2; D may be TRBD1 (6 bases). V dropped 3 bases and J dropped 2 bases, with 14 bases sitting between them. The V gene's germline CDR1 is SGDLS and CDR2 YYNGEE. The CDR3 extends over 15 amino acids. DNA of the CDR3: TGTGCCAGCAGCGCCATTGGGGGGCGCAACTATGGCTACACCTTC. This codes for CASSAIGGRNYGYTF. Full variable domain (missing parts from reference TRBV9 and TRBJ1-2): DSGVTQTPKHLITATGQRVTLRCSPRSGDLSVYWYQQSLDQGLQFLIQYYNGEERAKGNILERFSAQQFPDLHSELNLSSLELGDSALYFCASSAIGGRNYGYTFGSGTRLTVV.

For the CDR3, the DNA is TGTGCCAGCTCACCACCCTCAGCGAACTATGGCTACACCTTC. It is translated as CASSPPSANYGYTF. The V gene is TRBV18, the J gene TRBJ1-2; D unclear. V was trimmed by 0 bases and J by 2 bases, leaving 7 bases between them. Germline V gene sequence: CDR1 KGHSH, CDR2 LQKENI. The CDR3 totals 14 residues.

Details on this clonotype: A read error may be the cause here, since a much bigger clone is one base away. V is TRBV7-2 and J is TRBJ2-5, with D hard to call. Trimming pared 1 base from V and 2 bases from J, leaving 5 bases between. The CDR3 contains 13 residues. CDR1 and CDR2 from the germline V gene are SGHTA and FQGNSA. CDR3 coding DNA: TGTGCCAGCAGCTTAGGGGAACAAGAGACCCAGTACTTC. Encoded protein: CASSLGEQETQYF.

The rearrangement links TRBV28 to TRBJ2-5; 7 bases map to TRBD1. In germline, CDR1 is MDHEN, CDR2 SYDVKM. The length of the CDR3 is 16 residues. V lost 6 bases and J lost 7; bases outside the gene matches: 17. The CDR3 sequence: CASSTDRVFPRGTQYF. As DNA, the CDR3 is TGTGCCAGCAGCACCGACAGGGTCTTCCCCAGGGGGACCCAGTACTTC.

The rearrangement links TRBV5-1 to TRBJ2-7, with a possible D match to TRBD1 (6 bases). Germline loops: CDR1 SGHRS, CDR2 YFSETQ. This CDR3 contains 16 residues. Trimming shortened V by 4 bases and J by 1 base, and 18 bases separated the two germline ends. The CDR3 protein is CASSAVGAGASYEQYF. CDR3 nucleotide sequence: TGCGCCAGCAGCGCAGTGGGGGCAGGAGCGTCCTACGAGCAGTACTTC. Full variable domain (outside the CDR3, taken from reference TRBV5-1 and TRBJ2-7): KAGVTQTPRYLIKTRGQQVTLSCSPISGHRSVSWYQQTPGQGLQFLFEYFSETQRNKGNFPGRFSGRQFSNSRSEMNVSTLELGDSALYLCASSAVGAGASYEQYFGPGTRLTVT.

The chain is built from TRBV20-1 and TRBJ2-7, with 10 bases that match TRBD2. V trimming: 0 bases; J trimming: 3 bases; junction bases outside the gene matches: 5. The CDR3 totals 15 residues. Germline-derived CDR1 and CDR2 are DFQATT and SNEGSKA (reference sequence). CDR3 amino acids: CSARDYASGSYEQYF. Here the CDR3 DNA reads TGCAGTGCTAGAGATTACGCTAGCGGGAGCTACGAGCAGTACTTC.

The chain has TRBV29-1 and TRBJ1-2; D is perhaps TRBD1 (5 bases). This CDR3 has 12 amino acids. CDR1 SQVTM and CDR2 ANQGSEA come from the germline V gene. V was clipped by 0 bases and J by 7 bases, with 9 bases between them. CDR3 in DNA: TGCAGCGTTGAAGATATGGGACCTGGCTACACCTTC. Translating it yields CSVEDMGPGYTF.

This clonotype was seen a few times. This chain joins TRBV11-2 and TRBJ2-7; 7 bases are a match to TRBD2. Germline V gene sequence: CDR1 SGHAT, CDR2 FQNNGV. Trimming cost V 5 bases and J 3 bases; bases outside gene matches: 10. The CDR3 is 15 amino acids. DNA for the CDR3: TGTGCCAGCAGCCCCCATGGAGCGGGAATCTACGAGCAGTACTTC. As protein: CASSPHGAGIYEQYF.

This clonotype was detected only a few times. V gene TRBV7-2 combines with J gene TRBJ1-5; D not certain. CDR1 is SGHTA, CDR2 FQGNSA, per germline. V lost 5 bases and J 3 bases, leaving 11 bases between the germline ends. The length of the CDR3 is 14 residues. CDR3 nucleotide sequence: TGTGCCAGCAGCGGAGGTGGGCCCAATCAGCCCCAGCATTTT. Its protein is CASSGGGPNQPQHF.

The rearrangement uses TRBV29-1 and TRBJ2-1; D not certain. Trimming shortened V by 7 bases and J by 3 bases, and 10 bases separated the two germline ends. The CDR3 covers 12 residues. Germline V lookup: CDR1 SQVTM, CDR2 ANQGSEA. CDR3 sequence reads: CSAGQIYNEQFF. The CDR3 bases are TGCAGCGCGGGCCAGATCTACAATGAGCAGTTCTTC.

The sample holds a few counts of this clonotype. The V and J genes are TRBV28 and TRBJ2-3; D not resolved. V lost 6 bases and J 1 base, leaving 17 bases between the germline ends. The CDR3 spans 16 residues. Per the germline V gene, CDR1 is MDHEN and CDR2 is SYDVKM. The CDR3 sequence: CASRPRTSPRTDTQYF. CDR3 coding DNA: TGTGCCAGCAGACCGCGCACCTCACCTCGCACAGATACGCAGTATTTT. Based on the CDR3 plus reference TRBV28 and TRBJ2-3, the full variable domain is DVKVTQSSRYLVKRTGEKVFLECVQDMDHENMFWYRQDPGLGLRLIYFSYDVKMKEKGDIPEGYSVSREKKERFSLILESASTNQTSMYLCASRPRTSPRTDTQYFGPGTRLTVL.

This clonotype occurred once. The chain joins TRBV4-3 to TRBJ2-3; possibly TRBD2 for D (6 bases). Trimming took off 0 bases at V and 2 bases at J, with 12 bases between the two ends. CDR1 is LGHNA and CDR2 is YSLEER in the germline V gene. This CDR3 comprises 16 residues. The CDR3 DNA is TGCGCCAGCAGCCAAGATCGGGGGAGGCCCACAGATACGCAGTATTTT. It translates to CASSQDRGRPTDTQYF.

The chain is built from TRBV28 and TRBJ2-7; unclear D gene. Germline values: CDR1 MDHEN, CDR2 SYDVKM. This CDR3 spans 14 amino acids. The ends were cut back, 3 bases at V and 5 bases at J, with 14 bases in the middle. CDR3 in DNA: TGTGCCAGCAGTTTCCGTCAAACCTTTCACGAGCAGTACTTC. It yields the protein CASSFRQTFHEQYF.

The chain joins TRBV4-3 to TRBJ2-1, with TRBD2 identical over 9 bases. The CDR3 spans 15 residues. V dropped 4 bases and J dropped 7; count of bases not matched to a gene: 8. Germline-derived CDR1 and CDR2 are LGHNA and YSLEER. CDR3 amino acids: CASSPSGTSRNEQFF. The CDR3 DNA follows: TGCGCCAGCAGCCCTTCCGGGACTAGCAGAAATGAGCAGTTCTTC.

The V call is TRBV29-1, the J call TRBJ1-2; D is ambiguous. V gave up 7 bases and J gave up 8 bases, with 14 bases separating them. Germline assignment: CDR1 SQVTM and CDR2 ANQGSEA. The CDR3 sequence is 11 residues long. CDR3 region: CSARADLGYTF. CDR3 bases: TGCAGCGCCCGAGCGGATTTGGGCTACACCTTC.

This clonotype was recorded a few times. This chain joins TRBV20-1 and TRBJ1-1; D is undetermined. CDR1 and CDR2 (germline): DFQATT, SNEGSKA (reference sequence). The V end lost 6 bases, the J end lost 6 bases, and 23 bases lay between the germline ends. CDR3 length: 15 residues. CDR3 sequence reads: CSALQRLGPRSEAFF. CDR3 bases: TGCAGTGCCCTTCAAAGGTTGGGTCCACGCTCTGAAGCTTTCTTT.

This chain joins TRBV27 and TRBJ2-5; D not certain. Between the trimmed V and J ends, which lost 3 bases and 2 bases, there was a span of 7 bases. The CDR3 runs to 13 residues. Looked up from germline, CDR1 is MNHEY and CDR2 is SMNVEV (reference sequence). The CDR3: CASSFIGQETQYF. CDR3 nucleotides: TGTGCCAGCAGTTTCATTGGACAAGAGACCCAGTACTTC.

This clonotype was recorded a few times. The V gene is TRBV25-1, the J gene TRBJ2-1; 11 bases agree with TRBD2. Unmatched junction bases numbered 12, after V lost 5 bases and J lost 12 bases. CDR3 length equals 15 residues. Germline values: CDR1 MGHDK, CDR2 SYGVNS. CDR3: CASSLSGRARLGQFF. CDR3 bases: TGTGCCAGCAGTCTTAGCGGGAGGGCTCGTTTAGGGCAGTTCTTC.

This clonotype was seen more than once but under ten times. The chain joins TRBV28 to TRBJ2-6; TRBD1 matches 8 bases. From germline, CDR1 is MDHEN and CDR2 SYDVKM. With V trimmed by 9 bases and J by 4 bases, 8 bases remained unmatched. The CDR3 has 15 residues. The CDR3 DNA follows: TGTGCCAGTCAGCAGGGGGCCGCGGGGGCCAACGTCCTGACTTTC. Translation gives CASQQGAAGANVLTF.

Here the CDR3 reads CASSPGTAPEAFF. Here the CDR3 DNA reads TGCGCCAGCAGCCCGGGGACAGCGCCTGAAGCTTTCTTT. This chain uses TRBV4-3 with TRBJ1-1, with TRBD1 matching over 7 bases. The V segment lost 4 bases and the J segment 6 bases; nucleotides outside the gene matches: 5. The germline gives CDR1 LGHNA, CDR2 YSLEER. The CDR3 is 13 amino acids.

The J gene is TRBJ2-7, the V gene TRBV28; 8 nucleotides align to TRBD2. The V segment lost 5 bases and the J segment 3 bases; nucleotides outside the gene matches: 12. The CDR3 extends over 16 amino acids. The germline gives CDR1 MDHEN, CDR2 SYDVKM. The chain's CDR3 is CASSLPGLEWIYEQYF. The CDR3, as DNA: TGTGCCAGCAGTCTCCCGGGACTAGAATGGATCTACGAGCAGTACTTC.

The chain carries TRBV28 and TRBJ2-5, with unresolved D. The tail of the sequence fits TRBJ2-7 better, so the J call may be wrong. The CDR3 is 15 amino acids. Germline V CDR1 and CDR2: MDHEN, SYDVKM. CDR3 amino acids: CASSKQPPPWYEQYF. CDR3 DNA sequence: TGTGCCAGCAGCAAGCAGCCCCCTCCTTGGTACGAGCAGTACTTC.

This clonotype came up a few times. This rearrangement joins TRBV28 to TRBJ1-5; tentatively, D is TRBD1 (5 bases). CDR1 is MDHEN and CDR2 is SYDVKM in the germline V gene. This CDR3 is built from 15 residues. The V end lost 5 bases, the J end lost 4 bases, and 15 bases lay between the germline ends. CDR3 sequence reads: CASSDVRRTNQPQHF. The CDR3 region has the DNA TGTGCCAGCAGTGACGTGAGGCGGACAAATCAGCCCCAGCATTTT.

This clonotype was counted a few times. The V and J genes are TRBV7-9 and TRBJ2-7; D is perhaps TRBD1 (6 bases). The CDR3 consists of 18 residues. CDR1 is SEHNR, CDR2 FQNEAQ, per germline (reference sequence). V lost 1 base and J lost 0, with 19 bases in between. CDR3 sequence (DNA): TGTGCCAGCAGCTTAGGTGTACAGGGCATCCTCAACTCCTACGAGCAGTACTTC. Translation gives CASSLGVQGILNSYEQYF.

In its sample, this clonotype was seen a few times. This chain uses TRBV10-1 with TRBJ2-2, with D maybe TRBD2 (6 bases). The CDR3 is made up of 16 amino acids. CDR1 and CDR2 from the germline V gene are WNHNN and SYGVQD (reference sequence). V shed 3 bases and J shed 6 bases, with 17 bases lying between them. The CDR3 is CASSDQTGTLAGELFF. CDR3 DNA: TGCGCCAGCAGTGACCAGACCGGGACTCTCGCCGGGGAGCTGTTTTTT.